This TCR beta chain stems from a study of control samples from healthy donors and cancer patients. V lost 1 base, J lost 8 bases, and 15 bases lay in between. This CDR3 contains 15 residues. Germline CDR1 and CDR2: GTSNPN and SVGIG (reference sequence). Assay: immunoSEQ multiplex PCR; the TCRdb copy retains only in-frame clones and omits some. The table shows under 450,000 clones, with approximately 90% occurring only once. This clonotype was sampled from a man aged 40-55 years with head and neck cancer. V is TRBV30 and J is TRBJ1-6, with D unresolved. Material for sequencing was PBMCs. The CDR3 region is CAWSAGLITYSPLHF. The CDR3 region has the DNA TGTGCCTGGAGTGCAGGATTGATTACATATTCACCCCTCCACTTT.